Each of the 5 T cell receptor beta chains below was sequenced from the same sample in a study of glioma-infiltrating T cells. The iRepertoire nested amplicon-rescue multiplex PCR amplified TCR alpha and beta CDR3s from RNA. In TCRdb, the multiplex PCR reads were re-called with MiXCR into one record per CDR3 protein. This repertoire shows under 150,000 distinct CDR3 sequences, 35% to 50% found once; its top ten account for around 20%. Sequencing was carried out using glioma tissue, nonneoplastic brain tissue, or PBMCs (not recorded which). The receptors derive from a human donor with low-grade glioma or glioblastoma, undergoing nonglioma brain surgery, or in good health (not recorded which).

The chain links TRBV12-3 or TRBV12-4 to TRBJ2-3, with TRBD2 matching over 8 bases. This CDR3 has 15 amino acids. Trimming cost V 8 bases and J 1 base; bases outside gene matches: 8. The DNA for the CDR3 is TGTGCCAGCGGTCAAGGGCGGGAGGGCACAGATACGCAGTATTTT. Translating it yields CASGQGREGTDTQYF.

This sequence joins TRBV7-2 and TRBJ2-3; D is unresolved. The CDR3 consists of 15 residues. Trimming removed 2 bases from V and 0 bases from J, with 9 bases in between. CDR1 and CDR2 from the germline V gene are SGHTA and FQGNSA. The CDR3 region is CASSLQSGSTDTQYF. The CDR3 DNA sequence: TGTGCCAGCAGCTTACAGTCCGGGAGCACAGATACGCAGTATTTT.

The chain has TRBV27 and TRBJ2-7; 7 bases line up with TRBD2. Germline loops: CDR1 MNHEY, CDR2 SMNVEV (reference sequence). J gave up 3 bases and V 6 bases, and 8 bases lay outside the gene matches. CDR3 length equals 14 residues. CDR3 in amino acids: CASSLGLEGYEQYF. DNA of the CDR3: TGTGCCAGCAGCTTAGGACTAGAAGGCTACGAGCAGTACTTC.

The rearrangement uses TRBV29-1 and TRBJ2-1; possibly TRBD1 for D (5 bases). This CDR3 region has 12 residues. CDR1 and CDR2 from the germline V gene are SQVTM and ANQGSEA. V was shortened by 2 bases and J by 6 bases, with 8 bases between the two germline ends. CDR3 nucleotides: TGCAGCGTTGAAAGGGGTATCAATGAGCAGTTCTTC. Encoded protein: CSVERGINEQFF.

This clonotype appeared many times. The rearrangement links TRBV6-1 to TRBJ1-1; D unclear. The CDR3 spans 13 residues. The germline gives CDR1 MNHNS, CDR2 SASEGT. The V and J ends lost 4 bases and 7 bases respectively, with 13 bases between them. The CDR3 spells CASSVDIRFEAFF. CDR3 coding DNA: TGTGCCAGCAGTGTAGATATAAGGTTTGAAGCTTTCTTT.